This T cell receptor beta chain was sequenced during a study of OX40 agonist ivuxolimab in advanced cancers. Whole-study context: As their treatment, patients were administered ivuxolimab, an agonistic anti-OX40 (CD134) antibody. Dose-escalation patients had hepatocellular carcinoma, melanoma, renal cell or head and neck cancer. From about 23 to 85 years was the age range, with a mean of about 54 years, and roughly 80% were male.

Whole-study results and caveats: It was also the case that some nonresponders had low normalized T-cell clonal expansion.

This CDR3 region has 15 residues. Germline-derived CDR1 and CDR2 are MDHEN and SYDVKM. The ends lost 5 bases at V and 2 bases at J; junction bases unmatched: 9. Of note for this clone: Its antigen is as yet unknown.

The protocol was immunoSEQ multiplex PCR, while the TCRdb copy is restricted to in-frame clones and leaves out a portion. The data contain tens of thousands of clones, about 88% of them singletons. The sample consisted of CD4+ or CD8+ T cells sorted from blood, taken in a trial of the OX40 agonist ivuxolimab. The receptor's source is an adult with an advanced solid tumor such as melanoma, head and neck, liver or kidney cancer. The chain links TRBV28 to TRBJ2-7; TRBD1 aligns across 7 bases. The CDR3 region is CASSPQGRNAYEQYF. In DNA, the CDR3 is TGTGCCAGCAGTCCACAGGGGCGTAACGCCTACGAGCAGTACTTC. Variable domain in full (rest from reference TRBV28 and TRBJ2-7): DVKVTQSSRYLVKRTGEKVFLECVQDMDHENMFWYRQDPGLGLRLIYFSYDVKMKEKGDIPEGYSVSREKKERFSLILESASTNQTSMYLCASSPQGRNAYEQYFGPGTRLTVT.